The T cell receptor beta chain described here comes from a study of human T cells and chemical hapten exposure. General observations from the study: Counts of TCRs above 1 in 1000 frequency stayed unchanged with DPC sensitization. PT1 expanded TCR counts and patch test score correlated positively.

Time point reported: patch test 1, 2 weeks after DPC sensitization. Sample treatment: therapeutic diphenylcyclopropenone sensitization with weekly scalp DPC. MiXCR, run by TCRdb on the RACE reads, gives a single entry per CDR3 protein. The profile shows about 70,000 distinct CDR3 sequences, around 9.8% of them singletons. Note on this clonotype: What it binds is unknown.

This CDR3 spans 15 amino acids. V lost 5 bases and J lost 4; bases outside the gene matches: 5. Germline lookup yields CDR1 LNHDA and CDR2 SQIVND (reference sequence). The sample here was whole blood, taken in connection with sensitization to the hapten diphenylcyclopropenone (DPC). The source of this sequence is a woman aged 40 to 50 with alopecia areata. Some clones in this sample may be carry-over from other donors' samples. The chain is built from TRBV19 and TRBJ2-1; 10 nucleotides line up with TRBD1. CDR3 sequence (DNA): TGTGCCAGTAGTTTCCGGACAGGGGGGTACAATGAGCAGTTCTTC. Its translation is CASSFRTGGYNEQFF.